The source of this T cell receptor (beta chain) is a study of long-term antiretroviral therapy in people with HIV. Details on this clone: Antigen unknown.

Study-wide findings and caveats: Compared with controls, HIV repertoires showed narrower CDR3 length ranges.

Version v3.0 of the immunoSEQ assay ran at survey level. Assay used: immunoSEQ multiplex PCR; TCRdb lists only in-frame clones, some missing. The table lists fewer than 45,000 clones, around four fifths of them singletons. Germline V gene lookup returns CDR1 ENHRY and CDR2 SYGVKD. The V end lost 7 bases, the J end lost 0 bases, and 15 bases lay between the germline ends. The CDR3 has 15 residues. J is TRBJ1-2 and V is TRBV10-3; TRBD1 might be the D (5 bases). The sequence was collected from a young man with HIV. This specimen consisted of unsorted PBMCs, obtained 0.3 years after starting antiretroviral therapy. CDR3 residues: CAINQGWVTNYGYTF. Here the CDR3 DNA reads TGTGCCATCAATCAGGGTTGGGTAACTAACTATGGCTACACCTTC.